A selection of T cell receptor beta chains follows, all from one sample in a study of blood T cell repertoires in COVID-19. This table comes from immunoSEQ multiplex PCR, and its TCRdb copy is limited to in-frame clones, with some not included. The data show around 300,000 clones, with 75% to 90% seen just once and about 2.3% held by the top ten. Sequencing input: PBMCs or T cells enriched from blood (not recorded which). Receptor source: a woman between 45 and 60 years old who had recovered from COVID-19. Both conserved end residues are part of each CDR3. D genes are given only for firm matches. Size values are once, few and many counts, or a class for expanded clones, and some rows have none.

V	D	J	size	DNA	CDR3
TRBV7-2	-	TRBJ1-2	-	TGTGCCAGCAGCGGGGGAGGTGGCTACACCTTC	CASSGGGGYTF
TRBV5-5	-	TRBJ2-2	-	TGTGCCAGCAGCCCCCCCACAGGGACCTCCACCGGGGAGCTGTTTTTT	CASSPPTGTSTGELFF
TRBV10-1	TRBD1	TRBJ2-7	once	TGCGCCAGCACCACGACAGGGGACTACGAGCAGTACTTC	CASTTTGDYEQYF
TRBV12-5	TRBD1	TRBJ2-7	-	TGTGCTAGTGGAACTTGGGACAGGTTCGCCTCCTACGAGCAGTACTTC	CASGTWDRFASYEQYF
TRBV6-1	TRBD2	TRBJ2-1	once	TGTGCCAGCAGTGAACAAGCGGGGGACTCCAGGGAGCAGTTCTTC	CASSEQAGDSREQFF
TRBV5-8	-	TRBJ1-2	once	TGTGCCAGCAGCTTTACAGGGCCTCGTGGCTACACCTTC	CASSFTGPRGYTF
TRBV7-9	-	TRBJ2-1	-	TGTGCCAGCATGTCACCCAGGGGTTACAATGAGCAGTTCTTC	CASMSPRGYNEQFF
TRBV30	TRBD2	TRBJ2-1	-	TGTGCCTGGACCCTGGGACTAGCGGGAGGGAGTGAGCAGTTCTTC	CAWTLGLAGGSEQFF
TRBV5-1	-	TRBJ1-1	few	TGCGCCAGCAGCTTGGGGCGTACGGGGGTCGGTGAAGCTTTCTTT	CASSLGRTGVGEAFF
TRBV18	TRBD1	TRBJ2-5	-	TGTGCCAGCTCACCCGCCGGGACAGGGGTTCAAGAGACCCAGTACTTC	CASSPAGTGVQETQYF
TRBV3-1/TRBV3-2	-	TRBJ2-1	-	TGTGCCAGCACTAACGGTTACTACAATGAGCAGTTCTTC	CASTNGYYNEQFF
TRBV27	TRBD1	TRBJ2-7	-	TGTGCCAGCAGCCCCTTAATGGGACAGGGGGGAGAAGAGCAGTACTTC	CASSPLMGQGGEEQYF
TRBV19	-	TRBJ1-5	-	TGTGCCAGTAGTATTGGCACCAATCAGCCCCAGCATTTT	CASSIGTNQPQHF
TRBV7-9	-	TRBJ1-2	-	TGTGCCAGCAGCTTAGGACCAGGGGCTAACTATGGCTACACCTTC	CASSLGPGANYGYTF
TRBV7-9	-	TRBJ1-1	-	TGTGCCAGCAGCTTCCCCGGGATGAACACTGAAGCTTTCTTT	CASSFPGMNTEAFF
TRBV5-6	-	TRBJ2-1	-	TGTGCCAGCAGCTTGGCCGGGACAACGGGGCGGAATGAGCAGTTCTTC	CASSLAGTTGRNEQFF
TRBV4-1	TRBD2	TRBJ2-7	-	TGCGCCAGCAGCCAAGATCCGGGGGGTGCCTACGAGCAGTACTTC	CASSQDPGGAYEQYF
TRBV9	TRBD2	TRBJ2-2	-	TGTGCCAGCACACCCGGGAGGTTGGGCACCGGGGAGCTGTTTTTT	CASTPGRLGTGELFF
TRBV7-8	-	TRBJ1-2	-	TGTGCCAGCAGCGGGGCGATGCACTATGGCTACACCTTC	CASSGAMHYGYTF
TRBV5-1	-	TRBJ1-1	many	TGCGCCAGCAGCTTGGGGGATGGGGCACAAGCTTTCTTT	CASSLGDGAQAFF
TRBV14	TRBD1	TRBJ1-1	once	TGTGCCAGCAGCCGGACAGGGAACACTGAAGCTTTCTTT	CASSRTGNTEAFF
TRBV28	-	TRBJ2-5	-	TGTGCCACCACAGGGATTCAAGAGACCCAGTACTTC	CATTGIQETQYF
TRBV5-1	TRBD1	TRBJ1-2	-	TGCGCCAGCAGCTTGGGACAGGGGTATTATGGCTACACCTTC	CASSLGQGYYGYTF
TRBV7-8	-	TRBJ1-1	-	TGTGCCAGCAGCTTAAATTTCGAGGTAGGGAACACTGAAGCTTTCTTT	CASSLNFEVGNTEAFF
TRBV7-2	-	TRBJ2-7	-	TGTGCCAGCAGCTTAGTATCAGGGGACTACGAGCAGTACTTC	CASSLVSGDYEQYF
TRBV3-1/TRBV3-2	-	TRBJ2-7	-	TGTGCCAGCAGCCAAGACAAGCGGTGGTTCGAGCAGTACTTC	CASSQDKRWFEQYF
TRBV28	TRBD1	TRBJ2-1	-	TGTGCCAGCATTGGACAGGGGGCCCAGTTCTTC	CASIGQGAQFF
TRBV27	-	TRBJ1-5	-	TGTGCCAGCATACCCCTTTCTGGACAGATAAGCAATCAGCCCCAGCATTTT	CASIPLSGQISNQPQHF
TRBV2	-	TRBJ1-4	-	TGTGCCAGCAGCTACAGGGCGGGGGCAACTAATGAAAAACTGTTTTTT	CASSYRAGATNEKLFF
TRBV3-1/TRBV3-2	-	TRBJ1-5	-	TGTGCCAGCAGCCAAGATCAACAGCTCAATCAGCCCCAGCATTTT	CASSQDQQLNQPQHF
TRBV5-6	-	TRBJ2-5	once	TGTGCCAGCAGCCGTCCGCAAGAGACCCAGTACTTC	CASSRPQETQYF
TRBV4-3	TRBD2	TRBJ2-1	-	TGCGCCAGCAGCTCCCTAGCGGGACGCTCCTACAATGAGCAGTTCTTC	CASSSLAGRSYNEQFF
TRBV5-8	TRBD2	TRBJ2-3	-	TGTGCCAGCAGCCAGGCCGGGACTAGCGGGAGTCGCACAGATACGCAGTATTTT	CASSQAGTSGSRTDTQYF
TRBV29-1	-	TRBJ2-7	-	TGCAGCGTTGGCTCCAGGAAAAACTACGAGCAGTACTTC	CSVGSRKNYEQYF
TRBV5-1	-	TRBJ1-4	-	TGCGCCAGCAGCTTGGGAGGATACAATGAAAAACTGTTTTTT	CASSLGGYNEKLFF
TRBV5-6	TRBD1	TRBJ1-3	once	TGTGCCAGCAGTTTCAAGATCGGGACAGCGAGCTCTGGAAACACCATATATTTT	CASSFKIGTASSGNTIYF
TRBV18	-	TRBJ2-6	-	TGTGCCAGCTCTCCCAGGGTATTTGAGGCCAACGTCCTGACTTTC	CASSPRVFEANVLTF
TRBV7-9	-	TRBJ2-3	-	TGTGCCAGCAGCTTAGTTCAGGGTGGCCGCACAGATACGCAGTATTTT	CASSLVQGGRTDTQYF
TRBV28	TRBD2	TRBJ2-7	-	TGTGCCAGCAGCCGTAGCGGGACGAGCTCCTACGAGCAGTACTTC	CASSRSGTSSYEQYF
TRBV5-4	-	TRBJ2-2	-	TGTGCCATTCCACGCGCCGGGGAGCTGTTTTTT	CAIPRAGELFF
TRBV27	-	TRBJ1-6	few	TGTGCCAGCACCCTTTATGCTTGGGCCGATTCACCCCTCCACTTT	CASTLYAWADSPLHF
TRBV11-3	-	TRBJ2-1	-	TGTGCCAGCAGCTTAGGATTGAGCTCCTACAATGAGCAGTTCTTC	CASSLGLSSYNEQFF
TRBV28	-	TRBJ1-5	-	TGTGCCTCGCGGGGGGGTAGTCAGCCCCAGCATTTT	CASRGGSQPQHF
TRBV2	TRBD1	TRBJ1-2	-	TGTGCCAGCAGTGAAAGGGGGCTCTATGGCTACACCTTC	CASSERGLYGYTF